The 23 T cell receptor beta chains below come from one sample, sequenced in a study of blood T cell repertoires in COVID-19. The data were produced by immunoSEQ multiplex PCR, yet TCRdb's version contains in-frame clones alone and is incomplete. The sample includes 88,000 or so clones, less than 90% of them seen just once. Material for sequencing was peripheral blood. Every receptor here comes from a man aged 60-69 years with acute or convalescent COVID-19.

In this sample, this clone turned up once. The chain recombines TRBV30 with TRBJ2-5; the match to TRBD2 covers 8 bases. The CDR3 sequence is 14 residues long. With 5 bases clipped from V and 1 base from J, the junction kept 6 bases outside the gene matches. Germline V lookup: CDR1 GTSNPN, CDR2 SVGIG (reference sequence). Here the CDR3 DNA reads TGTGCCTGGTCAGAACTAGCGGTCCAAGAGACCCAGTACTTC. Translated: CAWSELAVQETQYF.

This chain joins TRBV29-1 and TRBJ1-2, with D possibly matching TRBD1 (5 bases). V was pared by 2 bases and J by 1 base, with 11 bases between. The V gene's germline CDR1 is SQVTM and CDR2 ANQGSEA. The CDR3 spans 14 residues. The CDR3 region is CSVETGGDNYGYTF. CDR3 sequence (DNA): TGCAGCGTTGAAACAGGAGGGGATAACTATGGCTACACCTTC.

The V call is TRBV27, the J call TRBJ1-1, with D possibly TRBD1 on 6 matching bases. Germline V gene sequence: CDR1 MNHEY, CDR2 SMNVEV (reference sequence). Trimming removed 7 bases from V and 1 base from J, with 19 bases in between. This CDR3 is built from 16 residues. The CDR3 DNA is TGTGCCAGCACCACCCGCGGGGGCCCGAGGAACACTGAAGCTTTCTTT. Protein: CASTTRGGPRNTEAFF.

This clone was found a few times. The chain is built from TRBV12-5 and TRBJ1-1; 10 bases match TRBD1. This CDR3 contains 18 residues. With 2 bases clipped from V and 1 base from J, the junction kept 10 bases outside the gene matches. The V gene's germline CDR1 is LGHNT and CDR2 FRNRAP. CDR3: CASGLKRQGAIGNTEAFF. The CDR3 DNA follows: TGTGCTAGTGGTTTGAAACGACAGGGGGCGATAGGGAACACTGAAGCTTTCTTT.

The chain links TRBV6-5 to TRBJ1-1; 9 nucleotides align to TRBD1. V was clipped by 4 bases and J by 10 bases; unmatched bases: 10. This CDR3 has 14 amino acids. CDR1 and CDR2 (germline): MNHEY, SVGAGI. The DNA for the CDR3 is TGTGCCAGCAGTTTACAGGGGGCCCCTAACCGAGCTTTCTTT. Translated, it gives CASSLQGAPNRAFF.

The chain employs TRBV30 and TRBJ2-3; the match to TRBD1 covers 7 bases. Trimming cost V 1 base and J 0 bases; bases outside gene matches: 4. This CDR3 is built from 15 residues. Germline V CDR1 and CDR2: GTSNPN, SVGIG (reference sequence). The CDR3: CAWSDRDRSTDTQYF. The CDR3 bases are TGTGCCTGGAGTGACCGGGACAGAAGCACAGATACGCAGTATTTT. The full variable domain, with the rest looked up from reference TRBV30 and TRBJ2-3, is SQTIHQWPATLVQPVGSPLSLECTVEGTSNPNLYWYRQAAGRGLQLLFYSVGIGQISSEVPQNLSASRPQDRQFILSSKKLLLSDSGFYLCAWSDRDRSTDTQYFGPGTRLTVL.

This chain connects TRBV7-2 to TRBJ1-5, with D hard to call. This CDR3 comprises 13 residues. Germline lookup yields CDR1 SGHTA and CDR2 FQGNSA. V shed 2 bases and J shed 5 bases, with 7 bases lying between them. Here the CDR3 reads CASSLWGDQPQHF. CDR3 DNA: TGTGCCAGCAGCTTATGGGGAGATCAGCCCCAGCATTTT.

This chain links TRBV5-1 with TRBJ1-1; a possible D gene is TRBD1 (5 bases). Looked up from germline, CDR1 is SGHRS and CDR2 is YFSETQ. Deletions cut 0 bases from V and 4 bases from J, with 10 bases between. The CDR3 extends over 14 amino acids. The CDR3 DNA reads TGCGCCAGCAGCTTGGTTCAGGGTGGCACTGAAGCTTTCTTT. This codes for CASSLVQGGTEAFF.

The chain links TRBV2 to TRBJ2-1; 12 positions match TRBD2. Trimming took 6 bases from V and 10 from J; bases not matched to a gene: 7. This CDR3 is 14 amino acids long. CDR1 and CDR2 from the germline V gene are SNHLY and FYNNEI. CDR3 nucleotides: TGTGCCAGCAGGACGGGACTAGCGGGTCGGGAGCAGTTCTTC. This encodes CASRTGLAGREQFF. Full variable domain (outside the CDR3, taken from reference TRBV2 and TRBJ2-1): EPEVTQTPSHQVTQMGQEVILRCVPISNHLYFYWYRQILGQKVEFLVSFYNNEISEKSEIFDDQFSVERPDGSNFTLKIRSTKLEDSAMYFCASRTGLAGREQFFGPGTRLTVL.

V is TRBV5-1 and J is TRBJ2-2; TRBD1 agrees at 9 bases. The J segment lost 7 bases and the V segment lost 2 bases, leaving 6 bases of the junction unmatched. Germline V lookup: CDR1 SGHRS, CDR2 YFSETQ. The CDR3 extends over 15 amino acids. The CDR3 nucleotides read TGCGCCAGCAGCTTACAGGGGGCGCGTCACGGGGAGCTGTTTTTT. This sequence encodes CASSLQGARHGELFF.

The DNA for the CDR3 is TGTGCCAGTAGACAACCGGGACTCGGCTATGGCTACACCTTC. Protein sequence: CASRQPGLGYGYTF. The chain combines TRBV19 with TRBJ1-2, with D possibly being TRBD1 (5 bases). Trimming left V 6 bases short and J 4 bases short, with 15 bases between. Germline CDR1 reads LNHDA; CDR2 reads SQIVND (reference sequence). This CDR3 is 14 amino acids long.

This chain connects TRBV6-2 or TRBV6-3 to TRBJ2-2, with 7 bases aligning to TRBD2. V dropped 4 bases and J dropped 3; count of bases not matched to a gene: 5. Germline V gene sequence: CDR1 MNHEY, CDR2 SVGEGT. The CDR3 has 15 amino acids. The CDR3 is CASSSGGSYTGELFF. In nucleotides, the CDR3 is TGTGCCAGCAGTTCGGGCGGGAGTTACACCGGGGAGCTGTTTTTT.

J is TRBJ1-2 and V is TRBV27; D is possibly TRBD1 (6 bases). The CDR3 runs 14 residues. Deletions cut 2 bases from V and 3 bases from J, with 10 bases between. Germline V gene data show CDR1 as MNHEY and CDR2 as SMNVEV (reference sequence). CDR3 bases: TGTGCCAGCAGTTTAATCGCAGGGGACTATGGCTACACCTTC. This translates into CASSLIAGDYGYTF.

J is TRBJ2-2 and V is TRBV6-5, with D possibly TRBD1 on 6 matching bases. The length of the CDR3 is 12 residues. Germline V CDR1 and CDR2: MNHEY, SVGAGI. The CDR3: CTTGWNTGELFF. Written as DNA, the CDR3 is TGTACCACAGGGTGGAACACCGGGGAGCTGTTTTTT.

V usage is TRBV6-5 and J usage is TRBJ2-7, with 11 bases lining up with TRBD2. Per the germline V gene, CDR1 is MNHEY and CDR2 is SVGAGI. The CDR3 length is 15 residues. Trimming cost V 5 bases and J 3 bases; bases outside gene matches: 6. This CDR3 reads CASSTGTSGVYEQYF. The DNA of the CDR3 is TGTGCCAGCAGTACAGGGACTAGCGGAGTCTACGAGCAGTACTTC.

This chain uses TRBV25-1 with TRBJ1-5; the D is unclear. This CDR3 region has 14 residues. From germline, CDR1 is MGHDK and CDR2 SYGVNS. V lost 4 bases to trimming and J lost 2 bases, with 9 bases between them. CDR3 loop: CASSGAGGNQPQHF. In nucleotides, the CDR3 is TGTGCCAGCAGTGGTGCAGGTGGCAATCAGCCCCAGCATTTT. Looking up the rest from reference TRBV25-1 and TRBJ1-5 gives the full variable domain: EADIYQTPRYLVIGTGKKITLECSQTMGHDKMYWYQQDPGMELHLIHYSYGVNSTEKGDLSSESTVSRIRTEHFPLTLESARPSHTSQYLCASSGAGGNQPQHFGDGTRLSIL.

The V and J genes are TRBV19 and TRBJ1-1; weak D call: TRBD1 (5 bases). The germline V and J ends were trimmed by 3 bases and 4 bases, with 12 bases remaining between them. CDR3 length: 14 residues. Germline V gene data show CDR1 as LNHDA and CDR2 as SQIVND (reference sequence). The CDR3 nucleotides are TGTGCCAGTAGTATTGGGTGGGGCCCCACTGAAGCTTTCTTT. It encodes CASSIGWGPTEAFF.

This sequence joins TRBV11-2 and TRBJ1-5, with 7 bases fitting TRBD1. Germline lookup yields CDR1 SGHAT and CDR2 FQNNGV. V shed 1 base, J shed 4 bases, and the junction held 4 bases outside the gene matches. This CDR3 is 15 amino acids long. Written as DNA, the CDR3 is TGTGCCAGCAGCTTAGCAGGGGGTGAAAATCAGCCCCAGCATTTT. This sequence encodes CASSLAGGENQPQHF.

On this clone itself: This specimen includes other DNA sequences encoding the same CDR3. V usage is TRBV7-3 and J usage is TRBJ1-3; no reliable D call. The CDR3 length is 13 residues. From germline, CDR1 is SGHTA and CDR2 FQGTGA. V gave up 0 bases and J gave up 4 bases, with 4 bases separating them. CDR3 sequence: CASSLTQGNTIYF. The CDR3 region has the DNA TGTGCCAGCAGCTTAACACAGGGAAACACCATATATTTT.

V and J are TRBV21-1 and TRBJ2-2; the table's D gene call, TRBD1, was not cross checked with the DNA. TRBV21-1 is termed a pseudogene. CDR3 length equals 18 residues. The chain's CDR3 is CASARLGQGEARTGELFF. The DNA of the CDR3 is TGTGCCAGCGCCCGTCTAGGACAGGGGGAGGCTCGCACCGGGGAGCTGTTTTTT.

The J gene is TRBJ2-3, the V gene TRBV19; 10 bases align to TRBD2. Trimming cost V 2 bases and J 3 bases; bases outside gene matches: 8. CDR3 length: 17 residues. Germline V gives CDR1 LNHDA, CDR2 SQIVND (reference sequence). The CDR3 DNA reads TGTGCCAGTAGTATATCTTCTAGCGGGAGTTTTACAGATACGCAGTATTTT. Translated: CASSISSSGSFTDTQYF. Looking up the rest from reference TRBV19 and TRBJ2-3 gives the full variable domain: DGGITQSPKYLFRKEGQNVTLSCEQNLNHDAMYWYRQDPGQGLRLIYYSQIVNDFQKGDIAEGYSVSREKKESFPLTVTSAQKNPTAFYLCASSISSSGSFTDTQYFGPGTRLTVL.

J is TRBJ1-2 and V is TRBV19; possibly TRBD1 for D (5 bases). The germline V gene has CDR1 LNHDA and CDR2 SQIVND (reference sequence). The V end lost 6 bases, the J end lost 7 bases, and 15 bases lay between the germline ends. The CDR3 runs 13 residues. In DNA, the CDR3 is TGTGCCAGTAGCCCCCCCAGGGCACCTGGCTACACCTTC. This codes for CASSPPRAPGYTF.

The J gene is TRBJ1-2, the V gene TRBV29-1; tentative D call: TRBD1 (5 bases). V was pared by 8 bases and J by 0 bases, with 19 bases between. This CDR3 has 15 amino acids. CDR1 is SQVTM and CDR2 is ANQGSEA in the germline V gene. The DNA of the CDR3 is TGCAGCTCCCAGGGTGGCTTATCCTCTAACTATGGCTACACCTTC. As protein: CSSQGGLSSNYGYTF.